Listed below are T cell receptor beta chains from one sample, sequenced in a study of T cell changes during pregnancy in multiple sclerosis. Profiled with immunoSEQ multiplex PCR; TCRdb holds only in-frame clones, not every one. The sample holds under 75,000 clones, nearly 95% seen once. Sequenced here: CD4+ T cells from peripheral blood mononuclear cells, sampled after pregnancy. These receptors were obtained from a female donor with multiple sclerosis, enrolled in a pregnancy study. The conserved cysteine and the conserved F or W are not part of the CDR3 here. For some rows the clone size is stated as once, few or many, or as a class when expanded; others skip it.

cdr3_aa j_call v_call clone_size
AISESGNTEAF TRBJ1-1 TRBV10-3 .
ASSGGGGTGSGYT TRBJ1-2 TRBV9 .
ASSSLRGVGETQY TRBJ2-5 TRBV5-6 .
ASSLEQGLYNEQF TRBJ2-1 TRBV5-6 .
ASSVASMLKRGGNEQF TRBJ2-1 TRBV9 .
ASSITTGQNEKLF TRBJ1-4 TRBV6-5 .
ASSFVTSGYNEQF TRBJ2-1 TRBV5-1 .
ASSFGGPGELF TRBJ2-2 TRBV27 once
ASSASSDTQY TRBJ2-3 TRBV9 .
ASAGTGFTGELF TRBJ2-2 TRBV6-6 once
ASSRTGVYEQY TRBJ2-7 TRBV25-1 .
AWSVRQGDYGYT TRBJ1-2 TRBV30 .
ASSQRGGETQY TRBJ2-5 TRBV4-2 .
ASSNFYEQY TRBJ2-7 TRBV2 .
ASSWTSGTDTQY TRBJ2-3 TRBV7-2 .
ASSFRQGNQPQH TRBJ1-5 TRBV27 .
ASIDLRDSTGELF TRBJ2-2 TRBV7-9 .
ASSLRAGDSGETQY TRBJ2-5 TRBV7-7 .
ASSRGLDQETQY TRBJ2-5 TRBV7-2 .
ASSPNPEKKLF TRBJ1-4 TRBV18 .
ASSFRQGHNEQF TRBJ2-1 TRBV27 .
ATSRGDRGRSNQPQH TRBJ1-5 TRBV15 .
ASSLSSGEAF TRBJ1-1 TRBV28 .
ASSPGTGGTVHNEQF TRBJ2-1 TRBV5-1 .
ASSLPGTDTQY TRBJ2-3 TRBV7-2 .
ASSPRQGPSGKLF TRBJ1-4 TRBV2 .
ASSLLTGGHYGYT TRBJ1-2 TRBV19 .
ASSLTGGASEKLF TRBJ1-4 TRBV28 once
ASSPGGGGRHNEQF TRBJ2-1 TRBV7-9 .
ASSYPRDTGNNEQF TRBJ2-1 TRBV6-6 .
ASSLTADGNTIY TRBJ1-3 TRBV7-3 once
ASSKLAGITYEQY TRBJ2-7 TRBV27 once
ASSTRQGSTDTQY TRBJ2-3 TRBV2 .
ASSLSFSSGNTIY TRBJ1-3 TRBV7-2 .
ASSPRTDLNTEAF TRBJ1-1 TRBV18 .
ASSLLASSGTQY TRBJ2-5 TRBV5-4 .
ACRDREISGYT TRBJ1-2 TRBV30 .
ASSERGTGYGYT TRBJ1-2 TRBV25-1 .
ATSGGQGSWTNEKLF TRBJ1-4 TRBV15 .
VRSRGQGNGYT TRBJ1-2 TRBV7-5 .
ASKGLAGGSGANVLT TRBJ2-6 TRBV5-1 .
ASSLIVGNAETQY TRBJ2-5 TRBV7-2 once
ASSIAPATGGRTGELF TRBJ2-2 TRBV19 .
ASSAGPTYSPLH TRBJ1-6 TRBV25-1 few
ATSRDVASGKNIQY TRBJ2-4 TRBV15 once
ASSLGGAPGAEAF TRBJ1-1 TRBV13 once
ATSREGTDYEQY TRBJ2-7 TRBV15 .
ASSLYGQGQGLMNTEAF TRBJ1-1 TRBV5-1 .
ASSTSGQGKAEAF TRBJ1-1 TRBV19 .
ASSMWQNTDTQY TRBJ2-3 TRBV19 .
ASSKERTPPSYNEQF TRBJ2-1 TRBV21-1 .
ASSTDDRGYWQSDTQY TRBJ2-3 TRBV27 .
ASSHPVVGANEKLF TRBJ1-4 TRBV5-4 .